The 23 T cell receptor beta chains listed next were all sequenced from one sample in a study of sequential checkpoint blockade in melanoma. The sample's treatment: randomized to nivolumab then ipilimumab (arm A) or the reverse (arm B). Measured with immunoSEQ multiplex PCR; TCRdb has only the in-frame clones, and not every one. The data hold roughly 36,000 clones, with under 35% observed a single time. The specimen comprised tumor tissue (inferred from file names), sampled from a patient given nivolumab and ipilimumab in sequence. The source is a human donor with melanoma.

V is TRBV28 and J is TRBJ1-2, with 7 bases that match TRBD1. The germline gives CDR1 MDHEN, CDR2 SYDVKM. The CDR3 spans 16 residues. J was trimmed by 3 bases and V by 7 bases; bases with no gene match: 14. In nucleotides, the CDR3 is TGTGCCAGCAACGGACAGGCAAGTGTGGGATACTATGGCTACACCTTC. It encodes CASNGQASVGYYGYTF.

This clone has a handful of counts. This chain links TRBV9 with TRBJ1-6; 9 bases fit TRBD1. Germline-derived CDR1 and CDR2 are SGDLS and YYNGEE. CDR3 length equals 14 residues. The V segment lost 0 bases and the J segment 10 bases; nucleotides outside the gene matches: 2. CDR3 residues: CASSVADRGSPLHF. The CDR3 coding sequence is TGTGCCAGCAGCGTAGCGGACAGGGGATCACCCCTCCACTTT. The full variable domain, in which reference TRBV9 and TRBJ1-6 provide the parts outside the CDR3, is DSGVTQTPKHLITATGQRVTLRCSPRSGDLSVYWYQQSLDQGLQFLIQYYNGEERAKGNILERFSAQQFPDLHSELNLSSLELGDSALYFCASSVADRGSPLHFGNGTRLTVT.

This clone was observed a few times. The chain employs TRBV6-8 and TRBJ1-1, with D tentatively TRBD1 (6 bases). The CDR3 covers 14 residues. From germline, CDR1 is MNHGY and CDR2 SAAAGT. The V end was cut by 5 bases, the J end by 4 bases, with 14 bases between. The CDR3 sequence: CASSDRQRGTEAFF. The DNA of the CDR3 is TGTGCCAGCAGTGACAGGCAGCGGGGCACTGAAGCTTTCTTT.

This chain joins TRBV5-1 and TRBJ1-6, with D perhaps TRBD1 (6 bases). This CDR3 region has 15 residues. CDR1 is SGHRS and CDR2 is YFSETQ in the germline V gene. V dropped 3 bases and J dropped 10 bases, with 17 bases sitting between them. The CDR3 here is CASSWDPTGASPLHF. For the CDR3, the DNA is TGCGCCAGCAGCTGGGACCCGACAGGCGCATCACCCCTCCACTTT.

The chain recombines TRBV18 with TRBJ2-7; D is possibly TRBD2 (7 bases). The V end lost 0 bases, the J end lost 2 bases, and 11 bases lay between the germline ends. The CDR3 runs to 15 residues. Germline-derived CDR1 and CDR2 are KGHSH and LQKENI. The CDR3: CASSPPAGAAYEQYF. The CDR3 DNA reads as TGTGCCAGCTCACCACCCGCGGGGGCAGCCTACGAGCAGTACTTC.

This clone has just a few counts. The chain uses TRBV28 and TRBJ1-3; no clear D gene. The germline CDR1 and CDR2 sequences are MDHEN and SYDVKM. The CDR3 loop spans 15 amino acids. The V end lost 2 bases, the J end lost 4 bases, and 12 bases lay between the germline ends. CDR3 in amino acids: CASSLIGVTGNTIYF. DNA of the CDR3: TGTGCCAGCAGTTTAATCGGGGTCACGGGAAACACCATATATTTT.

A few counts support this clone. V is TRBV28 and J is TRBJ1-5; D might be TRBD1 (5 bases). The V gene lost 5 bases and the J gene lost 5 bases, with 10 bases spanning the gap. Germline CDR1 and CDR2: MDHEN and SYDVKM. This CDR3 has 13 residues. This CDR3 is CASSTTEYQPQHF. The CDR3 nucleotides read TGTGCCAGCAGTACGACAGAATATCAGCCCCAGCATTTT. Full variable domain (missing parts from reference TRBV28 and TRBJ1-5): DVKVTQSSRYLVKRTGEKVFLECVQDMDHENMFWYRQDPGLGLRLIYFSYDVKMKEKGDIPEGYSVSREKKERFSLILESASTNQTSMYLCASSTTEYQPQHFGDGTRLSIL.

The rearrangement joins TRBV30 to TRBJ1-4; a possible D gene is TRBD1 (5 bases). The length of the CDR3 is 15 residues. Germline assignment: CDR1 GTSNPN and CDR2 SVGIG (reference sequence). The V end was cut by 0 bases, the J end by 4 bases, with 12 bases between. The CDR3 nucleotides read TGTGCCTGGAGTGTACCGGGGACGAGTAATGAAAAACTGTTTTTT. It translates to CAWSVPGTSNEKLFF.

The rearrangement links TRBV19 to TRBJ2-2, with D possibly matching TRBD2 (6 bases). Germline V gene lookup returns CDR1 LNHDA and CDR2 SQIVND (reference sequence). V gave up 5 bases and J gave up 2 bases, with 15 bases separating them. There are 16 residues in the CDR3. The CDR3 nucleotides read TGTGCCAGTAGTGTCCCCCGGGGGTCAAACACCGGGGAGCTGTTTTTT. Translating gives CASSVPRGSNTGELFF.

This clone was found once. Written as DNA, the CDR3 is TGTGCCAGCTCACCTCAGGGAAATCAGCCCCAGCATTTT. Translating it yields CASSPQGNQPQHF. The genes are TRBV18 and TRBJ1-5, with D possibly matching TRBD1 (5 bases). Germline values: CDR1 KGHSH, CDR2 LQKENI. The CDR3 consists of 13 residues. The ends were cut back, 3 bases at V and 4 bases at J, with 7 bases in the middle.

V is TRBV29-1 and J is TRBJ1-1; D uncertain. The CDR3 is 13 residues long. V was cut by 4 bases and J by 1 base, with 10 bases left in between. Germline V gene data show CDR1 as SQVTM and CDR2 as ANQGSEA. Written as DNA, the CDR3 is TGCAGCGTTGGAGGCCAGACGAACACTGAAGCTTTCTTT. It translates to CSVGGQTNTEAFF.

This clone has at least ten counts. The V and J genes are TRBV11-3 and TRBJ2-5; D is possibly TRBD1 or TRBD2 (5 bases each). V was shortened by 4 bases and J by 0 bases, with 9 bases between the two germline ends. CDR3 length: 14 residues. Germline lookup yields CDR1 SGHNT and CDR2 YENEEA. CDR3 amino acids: CASSSRGDQETQYF. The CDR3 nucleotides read TGTGCCAGCAGCTCCAGAGGGGACCAAGAGACCCAGTACTTC.

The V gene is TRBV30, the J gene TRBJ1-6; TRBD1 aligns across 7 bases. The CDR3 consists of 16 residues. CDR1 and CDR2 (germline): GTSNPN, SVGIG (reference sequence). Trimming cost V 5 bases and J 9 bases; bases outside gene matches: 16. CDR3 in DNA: TGTGCCTGGTCTTTGGATGGCCAGGGGGTCGGTTCACCCCTCCACTTT. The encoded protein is CAWSLDGQGVGSPLHF.

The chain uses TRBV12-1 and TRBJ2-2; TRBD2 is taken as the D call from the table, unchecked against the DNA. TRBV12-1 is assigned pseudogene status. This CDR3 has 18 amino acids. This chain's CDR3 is CASSFGGLAGGATGELFF. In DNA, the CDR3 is TGTGCCAGCAGCTTTGGGGGACTAGCGGGAGGGGCCACCGGGGAGCTGTTTTTT.

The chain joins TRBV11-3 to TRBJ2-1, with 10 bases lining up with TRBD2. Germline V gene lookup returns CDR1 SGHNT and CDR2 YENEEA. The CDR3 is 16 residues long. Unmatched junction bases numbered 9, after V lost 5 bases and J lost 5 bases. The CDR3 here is CASSRSRSGGDNEQFF. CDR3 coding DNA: TGTGCCAGCAGCAGGAGCCGGAGCGGGGGGGACAATGAGCAGTTCTTC.

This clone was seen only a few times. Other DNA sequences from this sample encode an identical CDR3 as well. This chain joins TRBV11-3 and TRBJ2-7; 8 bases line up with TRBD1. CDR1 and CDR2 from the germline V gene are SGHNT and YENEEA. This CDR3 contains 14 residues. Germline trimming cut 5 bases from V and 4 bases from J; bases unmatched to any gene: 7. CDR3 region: CASSPGQGIYEQYF. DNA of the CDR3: TGTGCCAGCAGCCCTGGACAGGGAATTTACGAGCAGTACTTC.

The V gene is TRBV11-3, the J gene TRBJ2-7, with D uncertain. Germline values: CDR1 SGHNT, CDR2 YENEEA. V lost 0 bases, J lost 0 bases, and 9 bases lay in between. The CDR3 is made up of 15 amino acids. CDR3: CASSLEPLYSYEQYF. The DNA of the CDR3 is TGTGCCAGCAGCTTAGAGCCCCTCTACTCCTACGAGCAGTACTTC.

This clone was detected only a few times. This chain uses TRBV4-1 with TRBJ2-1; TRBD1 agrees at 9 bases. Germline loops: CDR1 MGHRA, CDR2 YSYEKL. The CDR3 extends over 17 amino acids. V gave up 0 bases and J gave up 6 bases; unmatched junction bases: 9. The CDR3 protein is CASSQDAGTGPFNEQFF. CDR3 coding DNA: TGCGCCAGCAGCCAAGACGCCGGGACAGGGCCCTTCAATGAGCAGTTCTTC.

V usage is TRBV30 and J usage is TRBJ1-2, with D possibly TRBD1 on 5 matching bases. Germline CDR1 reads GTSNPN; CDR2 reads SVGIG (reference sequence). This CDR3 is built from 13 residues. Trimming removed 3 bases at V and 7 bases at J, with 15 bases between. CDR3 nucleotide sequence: TGTGCCTGGAGCGCAACCGCAGGGATTGGCTACACCTTC. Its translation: CAWSATAGIGYTF.

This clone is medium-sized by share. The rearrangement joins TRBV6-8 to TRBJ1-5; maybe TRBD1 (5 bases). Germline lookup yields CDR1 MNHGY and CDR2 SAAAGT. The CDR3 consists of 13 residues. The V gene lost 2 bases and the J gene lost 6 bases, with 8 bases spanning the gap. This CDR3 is CASSYGGRQPQHF. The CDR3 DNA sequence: TGTGCCAGCAGTTACGGGGGTCGTCAGCCCCAGCATTTT.

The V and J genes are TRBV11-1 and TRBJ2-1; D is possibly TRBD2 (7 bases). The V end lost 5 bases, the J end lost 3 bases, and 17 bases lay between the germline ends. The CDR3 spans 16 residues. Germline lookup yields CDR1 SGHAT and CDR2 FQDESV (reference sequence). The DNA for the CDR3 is TGTGCCAGCAGCCCCCCCCCGGGGGGCCTCTACAATGAGCAGTTCTTC. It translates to CASSPPPGGLYNEQFF.

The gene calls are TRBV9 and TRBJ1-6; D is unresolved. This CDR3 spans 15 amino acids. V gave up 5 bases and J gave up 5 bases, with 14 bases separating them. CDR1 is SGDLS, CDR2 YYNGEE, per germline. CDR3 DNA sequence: TGTGCCAGCAGACCCCCCGGGGAAAATAATTCACCCCTCCACTTT. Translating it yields CASRPPGENNSPLHF.

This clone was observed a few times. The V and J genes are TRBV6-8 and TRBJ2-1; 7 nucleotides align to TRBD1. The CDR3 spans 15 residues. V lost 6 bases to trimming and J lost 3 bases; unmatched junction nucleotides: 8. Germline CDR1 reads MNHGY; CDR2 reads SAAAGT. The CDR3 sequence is CASSADRTFYNEQFF. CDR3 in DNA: TGTGCCAGCAGCGCGGACAGGACCTTCTACAATGAGCAGTTCTTC.